These T cell receptor beta chains were read from a single sample in a study of early stage breast cancer tumors. The assay was immunoSEQ multiplex PCR, and TCRdb's table has in-frame clones only and misses some. In the table there are around 53,000 clones, around 90% of which are singletons. Sequencing used blood. Receptors originate from a person aged 65-85 years with breast cancer. The CDR3 runs from the conserved cysteine through the conserved F or W.

TRBV18,CASSRDPGETQYF
TRBV7-2,CASSLAGQGLSPLHF
TRBV6-5,CASSYSRQYEQYF
TRBV11-2,CASSLDLRLSGYTF
TRBV10-1,CASSAQGSGKLFF
TRBV19,CASSITGAGNEQFF
TRBV4-1,CASSQELYYGGARQPQHF
TRBV7-3,CASSPRPAGLTDTQYF
TRBV18,CASSRPQGQVQETQYF
TRBV27,CASSPGRGSGANVLTF
TRBV27,CASSFTGKGGYTF
TRBV4-1,CASRSTGNYGYTF
TRBV7-9,CASSLALPRGSYEQYF
TRBV5-1,CASSLVAGALNEQYF
TRBV7-9,CASSLGDRTGVWLYYEQYF
TRBV30,CAWYPGGYTGELFF
TRBV28,CASSIQGISATGELFF
TRBV7-9,CASSLAALGGRIRSPLHF
TRBV4-1,CASSQGAGASQETQYF
TRBV19,CACSTRTGGIEKLFF
TRBV7-6,CASSLSLGGRTGELFF
TRBV15,CATSSPSGAFSGNTIYF
TRBV4-2,CASSQDGSRDRGGYTF
TRBV4-1,CASSQEGARTEAFF
TRBV2,CASAGVALLGEQYF
TRBV7-8,CASSSFGLAVGTGELFF
TRBV19,CASSVTSGRYNEQFF
TRBV11-2,CASSLDPPYEQYF
TRBV7-2,CASSLGLAGVETQYF
TRBV5-1,CASSSERPQETQYF
TRBV5-3,CARSLRSVEDSNQPQHF
TRBV5-8,CASRTGPYEQYF
TRBV29-1,CSVFKQGVGYEQYF
TRBV11-2,CASSPRGGGTAFF
TRBV7-7,CASSAGGEQYF
TRBV18,CASSTTGQQFTYNSPLHF
TRBV10-3,CAIMGASGGTPPSTDTQYF
TRBV6-6,CAARGGATYGYTF
TRBV5-1,CASSLAGQKNYGYTF
TRBV7-2,CASSVGQGEGYTF
TRBV30,CAWGGATYGYTF
TRBV29-1,CSVEQGDGYTF